This entry concerns a single T cell receptor (beta chain). The data were taken from a study of blood T cell repertoires in COVID-19. Per the germline V gene, CDR1 is MNHEY and CDR2 is SMNVEV (reference sequence). The junction had 9 bases not matched to a gene; V was cut back by 6 bases and J by 12 bases. The CDR3 totals 13 residues. Some clones are missing from TCRdb's copy, which holds only in-frame ones; the method was immunoSEQ multiplex PCR. The table has approximately 93,000 clones, approximately 79% seen once. Sequencing was carried out using peripheral blood. The clonotype originates from a man aged 65-85 years with COVID-19, enrolled during active disease. V gene TRBV27 combines with J gene TRBJ1-1; 11 bases map to TRBD1. The DNA of the CDR3 is TGTGCCAGCAGACCCTCCGGGACAGGGGGGTCTTTCTTT. Translating it yields CASRPSGTGGSFF.